A selection of T cell receptor beta chains follows, all from one sample in a study of shared clonotypes between healthy human individuals. Measured with immunoSEQ multiplex PCR; TCRdb has only the in-frame clones, and not every one. The sample shows millions of clones, over 90% of them seen only once. What was sequenced was naive CD4+ T cells from PBMCs. The source of these receptors is a man between 18 and 29 years old in good health. Some clones in this sample may be carry-over from other donors' samples. CDR3s include the opening cysteine and the closing phenylalanine or tryptophan.

j_call v_call cdr3_aa
TRBJ2-3 TRBV18 CASSPRGGLGQGQTDTQYF
TRBJ2-6 TRBV5-1 CASSLGGSDSSGANVLTF
TRBJ2-1 TRBV19 CASSYGTSAYNEQFF
TRBJ1-2 TRBV15 CATSRGRFGAGYTF
TRBJ1-2 TRBV7-9 CASSREGGGYGYTF
TRBJ2-5 TRBV28 CASSLSDSETQYF
TRBJ1-4 TRBV27 CASSTRRTGANEKLFF
TRBJ2-3 TRBV6-1 CASSDGLAGGGDTQYF
TRBJ2-2 TRBV4-2 CASSQVTGELFF
TRBJ1-1 TRBV28 CASSLWGGQGIAFF
TRBJ1-4 TRBV9 CASSVRDATNEKLFF
TRBJ1-4 TRBV27 CASSFQGVGEKLFF
TRBJ2-7 TRBV28 CASSPQGGGLSYEQYF
TRBJ2-7 TRBV7-9 CASSLLDWQGASEQYF
TRBJ1-1 TRBV7-9 CASSLGGGGTEAFF
TRBJ2-1 TRBV6-6 CASSSPSYNEQFF
TRBJ1-1 TRBV5-4 CASSLRTGGTEAFF
TRBJ2-2 TRBV18 CASSPPGLAVIDTGELFF
TRBJ2-7 TRBV5-1 CASSLSAGGSRYEQYF
TRBJ1-1 TRBV7-9 CASSSGQGNTEAFF
TRBJ2-7 TRBV11-2 CASSLDGGRLDEQYF
TRBJ2-7 TRBV28 CASSLWDRTYEQYF
TRBJ1-2 TRBV6-1 CASSPGHNYGYTF
TRBJ2-7 TRBV11-2 CASSLALGGNYEQYF
TRBJ1-5 TRBV6-1 CASSVRGVSNQPQHF
TRBJ1-2 TRBV6-1 CASRSPTRSYGYTF
TRBJ2-2 TRBV15 CATGQGKDTGELFF
TRBJ2-1 TRBV4-1 CASSHIRDSTYNEQFF
TRBJ1-1 TRBV27 CASGKRLEDTEAFF
TRBJ1-2 TRBV5-1 CASSLGQIYGYTF
TRBJ2-3 TRBV28 CASSLLSGLTTDTQYF